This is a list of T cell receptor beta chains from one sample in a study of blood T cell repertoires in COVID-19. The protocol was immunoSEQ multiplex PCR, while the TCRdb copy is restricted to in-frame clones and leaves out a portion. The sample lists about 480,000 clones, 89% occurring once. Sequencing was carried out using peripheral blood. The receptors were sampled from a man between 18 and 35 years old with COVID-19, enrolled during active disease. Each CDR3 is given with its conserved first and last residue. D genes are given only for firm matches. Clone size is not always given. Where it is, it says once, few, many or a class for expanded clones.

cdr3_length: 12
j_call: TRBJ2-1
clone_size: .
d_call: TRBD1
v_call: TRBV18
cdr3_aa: CASSPPGGEQFF
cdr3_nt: TGTGCCAGCTCACCACCAGGGGGCGAGCAGTTCTTC

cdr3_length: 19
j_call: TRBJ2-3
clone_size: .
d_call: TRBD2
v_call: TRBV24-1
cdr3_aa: CAMSRLHGRSGGRTDTQYF
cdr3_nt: TGTGCCATGTCTAGACTCCACGGCCGTAGCGGGGGCCGCACAGATACGCAGTATTTT

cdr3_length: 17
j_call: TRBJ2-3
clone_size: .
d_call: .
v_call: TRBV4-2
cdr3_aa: CASSQAELASGTDTQYF
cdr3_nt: TGTGCCAGCAGCCAAGCCGAACTAGCCTCTGGCACAGATACGCAGTATTTT

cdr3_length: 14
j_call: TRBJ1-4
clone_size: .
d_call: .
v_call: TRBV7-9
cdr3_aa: CASSSSGTNEKLFF
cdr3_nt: TGTGCCAGCAGCTCCTCGGGGACTAATGAAAAACTGTTTTTT

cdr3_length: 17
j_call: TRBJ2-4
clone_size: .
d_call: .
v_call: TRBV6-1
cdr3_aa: CASSERKRSGAKNIQYF
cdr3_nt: TGTGCCAGCAGTGAAAGGAAGCGCTCCGGGGCCAAAAACATTCAGTACTTC

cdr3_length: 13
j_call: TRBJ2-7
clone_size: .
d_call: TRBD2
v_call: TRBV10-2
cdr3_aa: CASRSGGAYEQYF
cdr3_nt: TGCGCCAGCCGCAGCGGGGGGGCTTACGAGCAGTACTTC

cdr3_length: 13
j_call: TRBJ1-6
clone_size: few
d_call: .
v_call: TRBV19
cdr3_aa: CASSKGDGSPLHF
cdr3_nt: TGTGCCAGTAGTAAGGGGGACGGATCACCCCTCCACTTT

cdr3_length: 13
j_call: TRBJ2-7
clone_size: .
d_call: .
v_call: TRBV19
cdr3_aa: CASSSGAAYEQYF
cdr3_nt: TGTGCCAGTAGTAGCGGGGCCGCCTACGAGCAGTACTTC

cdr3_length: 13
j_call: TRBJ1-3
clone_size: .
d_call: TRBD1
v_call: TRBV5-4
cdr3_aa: CASSLQGENTIYF
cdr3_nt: TGTGCCAGCAGCTTACAGGGGGAAAACACCATATATTTT

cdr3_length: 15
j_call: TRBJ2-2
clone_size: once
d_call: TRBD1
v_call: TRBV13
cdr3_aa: CASSPPDRGTGELFF
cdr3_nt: TGTGCCAGCAGCCCCCCGGACAGGGGTACCGGGGAGCTGTTTTTT

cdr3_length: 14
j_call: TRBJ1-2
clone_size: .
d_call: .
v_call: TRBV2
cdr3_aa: CANKGGEGDYGYTF
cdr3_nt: TGTGCCAACAAAGGGGGGGAGGGTGACTATGGCTACACCTTC

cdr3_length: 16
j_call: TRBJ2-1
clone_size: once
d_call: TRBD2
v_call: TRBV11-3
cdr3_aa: CASSPRGLAGEDEQFF
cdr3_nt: TGTGCCAGCAGCCCTCGGGGACTAGCGGGAGAGGATGAGCAGTTCTTC

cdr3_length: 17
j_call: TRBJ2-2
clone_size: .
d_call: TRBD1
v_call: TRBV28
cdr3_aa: CASSLAGTGRGIGELFF
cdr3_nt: TGTGCCAGCAGTTTAGCTGGGACAGGGAGGGGAATCGGGGAGCTGTTTTTT

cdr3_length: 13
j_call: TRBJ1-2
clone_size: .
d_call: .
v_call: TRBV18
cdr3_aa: CASSPPSVYGYTF
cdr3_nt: TGTGCCAGCTCACCACCCTCAGTCTATGGCTACACCTTC

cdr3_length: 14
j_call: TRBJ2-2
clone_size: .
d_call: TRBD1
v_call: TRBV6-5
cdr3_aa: CASRRTGVTGELFF
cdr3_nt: TGTGCCAGCAGGAGGACAGGGGTCACCGGGGAGCTGTTTTTT

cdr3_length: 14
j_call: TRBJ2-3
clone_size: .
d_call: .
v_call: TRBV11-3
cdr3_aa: CASSAPPGADTQYF
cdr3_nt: TGTGCCAGCAGCGCCCCCCCCGGGGCAGATACGCAGTATTTT

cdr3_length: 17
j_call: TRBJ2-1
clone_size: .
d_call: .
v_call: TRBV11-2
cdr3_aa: CASSPLWGSLSYNEQFF
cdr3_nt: TGTGCCAGCAGCCCCCTCTGGGGCAGCCTCTCCTACAATGAGCAGTTCTTC

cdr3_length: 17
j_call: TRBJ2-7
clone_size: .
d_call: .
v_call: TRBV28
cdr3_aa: CASSLLPTTGDSGEQYF
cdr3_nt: TGTGCCAGCAGTTTATTGCCCACCACCGGGGACAGCGGGGAGCAGTACTTC

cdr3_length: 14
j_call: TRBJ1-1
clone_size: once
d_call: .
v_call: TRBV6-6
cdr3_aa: CASSYGGVGTEAFF
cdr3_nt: TGTGCCAGCAGTTACGGAGGGGTAGGCACTGAAGCTTTCTTT

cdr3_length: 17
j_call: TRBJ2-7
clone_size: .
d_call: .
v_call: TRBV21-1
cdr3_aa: CASSKTPVQDRGYEQYF
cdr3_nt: TGTGCCAGCAGCAAAACCCCTGTCCAGGACAGGGGATACGAGCAGTACTTC

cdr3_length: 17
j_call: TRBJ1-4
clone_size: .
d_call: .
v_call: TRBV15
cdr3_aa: CATSRTAGTGEGEKLFF
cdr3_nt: TGTGCCACCAGCAGAACCGCCGGAACGGGTGAGGGTGAAAAACTGTTTTTT

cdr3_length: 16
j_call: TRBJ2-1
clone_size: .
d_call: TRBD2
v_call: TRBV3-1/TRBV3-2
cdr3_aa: CASSALAGDTYNEQFF
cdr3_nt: TGTGCCAGCAGCGCCCTAGCGGGAGATACTTACAATGAGCAGTTCTTC

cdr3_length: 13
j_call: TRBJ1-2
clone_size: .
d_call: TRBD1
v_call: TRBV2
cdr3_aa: CASNLDREYGYTF
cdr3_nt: TGTGCCAGCAACCTGGACAGGGAATACGGCTACACCTTC

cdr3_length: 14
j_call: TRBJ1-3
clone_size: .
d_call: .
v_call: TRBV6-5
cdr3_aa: CASSYSSGGNTIYF
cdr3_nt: TGTGCCAGCAGTTACTCCTCCGGTGGAAACACCATATATTTT

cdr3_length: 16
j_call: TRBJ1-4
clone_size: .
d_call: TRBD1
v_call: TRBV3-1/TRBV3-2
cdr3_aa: CASSQVAGGYNEKLFF
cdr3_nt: TGTGCCAGCAGCCAAGTAGCAGGGGGATATAATGAAAAACTGTTTTTT

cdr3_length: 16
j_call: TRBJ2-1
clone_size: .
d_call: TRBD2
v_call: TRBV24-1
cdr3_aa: CATSDPGLAGGLGQFF
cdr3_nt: TGTGCCACCAGTGATCCCGGACTAGCGGGAGGGCTAGGGCAGTTCTTC

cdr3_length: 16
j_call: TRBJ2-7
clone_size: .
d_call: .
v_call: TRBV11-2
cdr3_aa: CASSFEATRTLYEQYF
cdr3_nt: TGTGCCAGCAGCTTCGAGGCGACCCGGACTTTATACGAGCAGTACTTC

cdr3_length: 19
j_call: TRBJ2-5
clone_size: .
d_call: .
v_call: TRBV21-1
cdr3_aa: CASSNEGFRLEPVQETQYF
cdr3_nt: TGTGCCAGCAGCAACGAGGGGTTCAGACTAGAGCCAGTACAAGAGACCCAGTACTTC

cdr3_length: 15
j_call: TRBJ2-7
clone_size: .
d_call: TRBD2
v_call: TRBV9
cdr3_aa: CASSTQAGASYEQYF
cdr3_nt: TGTGCCAGCAGCACACAAGCGGGGGCCTCCTACGAGCAGTACTTC

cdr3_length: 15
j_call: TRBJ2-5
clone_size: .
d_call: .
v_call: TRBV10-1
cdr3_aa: CASSTQSGRPETQYF
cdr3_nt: TGCGCCAGCAGCACCCAGTCTGGGCGTCCGGAGACCCAGTACTTC

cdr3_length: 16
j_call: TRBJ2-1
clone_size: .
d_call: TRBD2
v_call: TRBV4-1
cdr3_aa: CASSGTSGGAHNEQFF
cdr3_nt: TGCGCCAGCAGCGGGACTAGCGGGGGGGCCCACAATGAGCAGTTCTTC

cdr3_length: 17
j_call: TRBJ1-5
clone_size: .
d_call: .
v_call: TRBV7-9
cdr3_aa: CASSDKTGNHRNQPQHF
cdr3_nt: TGTGCCAGCAGCGACAAGACAGGTAATCATCGCAATCAGCCCCAGCATTTT

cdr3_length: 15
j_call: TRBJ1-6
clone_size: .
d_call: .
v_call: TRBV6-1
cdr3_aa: CASSELGGYNSPLHF
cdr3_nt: TGTGCCAGCAGTGAGCTAGGGGGATACAATTCACCCCTCCACTTT

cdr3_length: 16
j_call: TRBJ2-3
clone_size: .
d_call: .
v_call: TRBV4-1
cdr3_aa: CASSGRNSLQIDTQYF
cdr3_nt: TGCGCCAGCAGCGGCCGGAACAGCCTTCAGATAGATACGCAGTATTTT

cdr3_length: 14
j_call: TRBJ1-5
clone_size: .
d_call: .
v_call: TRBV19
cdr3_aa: CASSIQGSNQPQHF
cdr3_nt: TGTGCCAGTAGTATACAGGGGAGCAATCAGCCCCAGCATTTT

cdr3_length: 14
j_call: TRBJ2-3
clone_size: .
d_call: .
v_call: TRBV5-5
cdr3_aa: CASSRGFSTDTQYF
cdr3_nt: TGTGCCAGCAGCCGGGGTTTTTCGACAGATACGCAGTATTTT

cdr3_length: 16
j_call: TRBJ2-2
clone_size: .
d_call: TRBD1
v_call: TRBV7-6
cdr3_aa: CASSLTRGRKTGELFF
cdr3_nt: TGTGCCAGCAGCTTAACTAGGGGGCGGAAAACCGGGGAGCTGTTTTTT

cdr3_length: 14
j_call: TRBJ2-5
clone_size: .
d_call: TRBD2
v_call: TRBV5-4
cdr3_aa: CASSFVAGGETQYF
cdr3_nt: TGTGCCAGCAGCTTTGTAGCGGGAGGGGAGACCCAGTACTTC

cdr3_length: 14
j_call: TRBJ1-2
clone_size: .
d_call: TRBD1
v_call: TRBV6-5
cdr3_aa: CASSPPVGTAHYTF
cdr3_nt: TGTGCCAGCAGTCCCCCTGTAGGGACAGCTCACTACACCTTC

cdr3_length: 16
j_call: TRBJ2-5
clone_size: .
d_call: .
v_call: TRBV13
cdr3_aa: CASSLTAGSEQETQYF
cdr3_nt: TGTGCCAGCAGCTTAACTGCCGGGTCGGAACAAGAGACCCAGTACTTC

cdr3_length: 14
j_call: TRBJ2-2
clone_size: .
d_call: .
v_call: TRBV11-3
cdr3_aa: CASSLDSYTGELFF
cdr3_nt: TGTGCCAGCAGCTTGGACAGTTACACCGGGGAGCTGTTTTTT

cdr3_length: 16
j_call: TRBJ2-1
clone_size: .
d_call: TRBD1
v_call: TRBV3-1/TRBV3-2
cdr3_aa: CASRSMTGLRPNEQFF
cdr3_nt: TGTGCCAGCAGATCAATGACAGGGTTAAGGCCTAATGAGCAGTTCTTC

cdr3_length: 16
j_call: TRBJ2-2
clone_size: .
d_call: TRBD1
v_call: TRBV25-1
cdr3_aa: CASSDYRQGGNGELFF
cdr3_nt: TGTGCCAGCAGTGATTACAGACAGGGGGGGAACGGGGAGCTGTTTTTT

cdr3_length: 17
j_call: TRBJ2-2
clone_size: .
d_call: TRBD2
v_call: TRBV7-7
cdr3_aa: CASSFFSSGTDTGELFF
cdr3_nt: TGTGCTAGCAGCTTTTTTTCTAGCGGGACCGACACCGGGGAGCTGTTTTTT